The 26 T cell receptor beta chains reported below all come from one sample, sequenced in a study of cytomegalovirus exposure and HLA in healthy donors. In the PCR, 60 Vbeta and 13 Jbeta primers were used. The protocol was immunoSEQ multiplex PCR, while the TCRdb copy is restricted to in-frame clones and leaves out a portion. Of about 270,000 clones in the sample, roughly 70% were seen once. Sequenced sample: PBMCs. The receptors here all came from a female donor in good health and CMV-seronegative.

CDR3 coding DNA: TGTGCCAGCAGTTTACCTCGGGGGGGATGGGAGACCCAGTACTTC. Translation: CASSLPRGGWETQYF. The chain has TRBV28 and TRBJ2-5, with TRBD2 matching over 8 bases. CDR3 size: 15 residues. The germline V gene has CDR1 MDHEN and CDR2 SYDVKM. V gave up 2 bases and J gave up 5 bases; unmatched junction bases: 7.

This sequence joins TRBV27 and TRBJ1-1; D is unresolved. V dropped 4 bases and J dropped 1 base, with 13 bases sitting between them. This CDR3 has 15 residues. Per germline, CDR1 MNHEY and CDR2 SMNVEV (reference sequence). This CDR3 reads CASSSYTPGNTEAFF. The CDR3 nucleotides are TGTGCCAGCAGTTCCTATACCCCGGGGAACACTGAAGCTTTCTTT.

The V gene is TRBV6-6, the J gene TRBJ1-2; 7 nucleotides match TRBD1. Per germline, CDR1 MNHNY and CDR2 SVGAGI (reference sequence). The CDR3 has 13 residues. V was pared by 5 bases and J by 7 bases, with 7 bases of the junction left unmatched. The CDR3 here is CASSRQGGSGYTF. CDR3 sequence (DNA): TGTGCCAGCAGTCGACAGGGAGGTTCTGGCTACACCTTC.

The CDR3: CASSLSPGTGWAYGYTF. The CDR3 bases are TGTGCCAGCAGTTTATCGCCCGGGACAGGGTGGGCCTATGGCTACACCTTC. The chain combines TRBV27 with TRBJ1-2; 9 nucleotides match TRBD1. The CDR3 runs to 17 residues. The junction had 9 bases not matched to a gene; V was cut back by 0 bases and J by 4 bases. Germline lookup yields CDR1 MNHEY and CDR2 SMNVEV (reference sequence).

The CDR3: CASSVPPGTGNEQFF. DNA for the CDR3: TGTGCCAGCAGCGTCCCCCCGGGGACAGGGAATGAGCAGTTCTTC. The rearrangement links TRBV9 to TRBJ2-1; 9 bases are shared with TRBD1. J gave up 7 bases and V 2 bases, and 7 bases lay outside the gene matches. This CDR3 is built from 15 residues. Germline V gives CDR1 SGDLS, CDR2 YYNGEE.

The chain joins TRBV9 to TRBJ1-4; D might be TRBD1 (6 bases). Trimming cost V 0 bases and J 5 bases, with 11 bases left between them. CDR3 length: 15 residues. Germline loops: CDR1 SGDLS, CDR2 YYNGEE. This CDR3 is CASSVAATGNEKLFF. The CDR3 region has the DNA TGTGCCAGCAGCGTAGCCGCGACAGGCAATGAAAAACTGTTTTTT.

CDR3 loop: CASSLTRLTDTQYF. CDR3 in DNA: TGTGCCAGTAGCCTCACCAGACTCACAGATACGCAGTATTTT. The V and J genes are TRBV19 and TRBJ2-3; D gene ambiguous. CDR3 length: 14 residues. Trimming removed 6 bases at V and 2 bases at J, with 12 bases between. Germline V gene lookup returns CDR1 LNHDA and CDR2 SQIVND (reference sequence).

This clone showed up just once. The rearrangement joins TRBV6-5 to TRBJ1-5; D gene unclear. Trimming took 5 bases from V and 7 from J, leaving 12 bases between them. CDR3 length: 13 amino acids. CDR1 is MNHEY and CDR2 is SVGAGI in the germline V gene. CDR3 DNA sequence: TGTGCCAGCAGTCCGGCGGGGAGACAGCCCCAGCATTTT. It encodes CASSPAGRQPQHF.

The V gene is TRBV4-1, the J gene TRBJ2-7; TRBD2 agrees at 8 bases. Looked up from germline, CDR1 is MGHRA and CDR2 is YSYEKL. The CDR3 length is 14 residues. V lost 3 bases to trimming and J lost 3 bases; unmatched junction nucleotides: 4. CDR3 DNA: TGCGCCAGCAGCCAGCGGGAGGTCGACTACGAGCAGTACTTC. Residues: CASSQREVDYEQYF.

V and J are TRBV15 and TRBJ1-2; D not certain. Germline assignment: CDR1 LNHNV and CDR2 YYDKDF (reference sequence). The V end was cut by 4 bases, the J end by 1 base, with 13 bases between. The CDR3 loop spans 15 amino acids. The CDR3 nucleotides read TGTGCCACCAGCAACCCACTGGCGGGTAACTATGGCTACACCTTC. This codes for CATSNPLAGNYGYTF.

In its sample, this clone was seen a few times. The rearrangement joins TRBV9 to TRBJ2-7; tentatively, D is TRBD1 (5 bases). Germline CDR1 is SGDLS and CDR2 is YYNGEE. This CDR3 spans 13 amino acids. Between the trimmed V and J ends, which lost 3 bases and 3 bases, there was a span of 10 bases. The CDR3: CASSEDTIYEQYF. The CDR3 DNA reads as TGTGCCAGCAGCGAGGACACGATCTACGAGCAGTACTTC.

This chain joins TRBV11-2 and TRBJ1-1, with 7 bases identical to TRBD1. The CDR3 covers 13 residues. Per the germline V gene, CDR1 is SGHAT and CDR2 is FQNNGV. The junction had 5 bases not matched to a gene; V was cut back by 6 bases and J by 4 bases. The CDR3 loop reads CASRHSGGTEAFF. In nucleotides, the CDR3 is TGTGCCAGCAGACACTCAGGGGGCACTGAAGCTTTCTTT.

There are a few counts of this clone. The V call is TRBV11-3, the J call TRBJ1-1; D might be TRBD1 (6 bases). The CDR3 covers 15 residues. Germline V gene sequence: CDR1 SGHNT, CDR2 YENEEA. Trimming stripped 0 bases from V and 5 bases from J, with 13 bases between. CDR3: CASSLDATGPTEAFF. CDR3 nucleotide sequence: TGTGCCAGCAGCTTAGATGCGACAGGACCAACTGAAGCTTTCTTT.

This clone was counted once. This chain uses TRBV7-2 with TRBJ1-4; D perhaps matches TRBD1 (5 bases). The length of the CDR3 is 19 residues. Between the trimmed V and J ends, which lost 1 base and 0 bases, there was a span of 18 bases. The germline gives CDR1 SGHTA, CDR2 FQGNSA. CDR3 in DNA: TGTGCCAGCAGCTTAGTATTTGGGGGGGGAAGTACAACTAATGAAAAACTGTTTTTT. Translation: CASSLVFGGGSTTNEKLFF.

The chain is built from TRBV10-3 and TRBJ2-1; TRBD2 matches at 8 bases. Germline-derived CDR1 and CDR2 are ENHRY and SYGVKD. The CDR3 covers 16 residues. V lost 0 bases, J lost 3 bases, and 4 bases stayed unmatched. In DNA, the CDR3 is TGTGCCATCAGTGAGTCGAGTCTAGCGGGCTACAATGAGCAGTTCTTC. This encodes CAISESSLAGYNEQFF.

The chain's CDR3 is CASSLASPTVDGRQYF. Here the CDR3 DNA reads TGTGCCAGCAGCTTAGCCAGCCCAACAGTGGATGGGCGGCAGTACTTC. The V call is TRBV11-3, the J call TRBJ2-7; D gene ambiguous. The CDR3 spans 16 residues. The V end was cut by 1 base, the J end by 9 bases, with 22 bases between. Germline V gives CDR1 SGHNT, CDR2 YENEEA. The whole variable domain, filled in from reference TRBV11-3 and TRBJ2-7, reads EAGVVQSPRYKIIEKKQPVAFWCNPISGHNTLYWYLQNLGQGPELLIRYENEEAVDDSQLPKDRFSAERLKGVDSTLKIQPAELGDSAVYLCASSLASPTVDGRQYFGPGTRLTVT.

The chain has TRBV28 and TRBJ2-7; 7 bases are a match to TRBD2. Trimming at V came to 4 bases and at J to 0 bases, leaving 6 bases not matched to a gene. This CDR3 region has 15 residues. Germline V CDR1 and CDR2: MDHEN, SYDVKM. The CDR3 region is CASSYLRGSSYEQYF. The CDR3 DNA follows: TGTGCCAGCAGTTATTTGCGGGGGAGCTCCTACGAGCAGTACTTC.

The CDR3 sequence is CASSQGLAGGVETQYF. In DNA form, the CDR3 reads TGCGCCAGCAGCCAAGGACTAGCGGGAGGGGTGGAGACCCAGTACTTC. This rearrangement joins TRBV4-1 to TRBJ2-5; 14 nucleotides agree with TRBD2. J gave up 5 bases and V 1 base, and 3 bases lay outside the gene matches. There are 16 residues in the CDR3. Germline CDR1 is MGHRA and CDR2 is YSYEKL.

The genes are TRBV7-9 and TRBJ2-3, with TRBD2 matching 9 bases. This CDR3 has 16 amino acids. Looked up from germline, CDR1 is SEHNR and CDR2 is FQNEAQ (reference sequence). V shed 2 bases, J shed 2 bases, and the junction held 5 bases outside the gene matches. The CDR3 DNA reads TGTGCCAGCAGCTTACTGATAGCGGGGGCCACAGATACGCAGTATTTT. Amino acid sequence: CASSLLIAGATDTQYF.

In its sample, this clone was seen once. The CDR3 region is CASSIGVGGRDEQFF. CDR3 coding DNA: TGTGCCAGTAGTATAGGAGTAGGGGGAAGGGATGAGCAGTTCTTC. The rearrangement uses TRBV19 and TRBJ2-1; maybe TRBD1 (6 bases). The CDR3 has 15 residues. V was trimmed by 1 base and J by 8 bases, leaving 15 bases between them. Germline values: CDR1 LNHDA, CDR2 SQIVND (reference sequence).

V gene TRBV27 combines with J gene TRBJ1-1; 9 bases agree with TRBD1. This CDR3 comprises 14 residues. J was trimmed by 5 bases and V by 6 bases; bases with no gene match: 7. Germline CDR1 is MNHEY and CDR2 is SMNVEV (reference sequence). CDR3 sequence reads: CASRPGQGGTEAFF. CDR3 sequence (DNA): TGTGCCAGCAGACCGGGACAGGGAGGGACTGAAGCTTTCTTT.

The rearrangement joins TRBV7-9 to TRBJ1-2; perhaps TRBD1 as D (5 bases). V lost 1 base, J lost 7 bases, and 13 bases lay in between. This CDR3 spans 14 amino acids. Per germline, CDR1 SEHNR and CDR2 FQNEAQ (reference sequence). The CDR3 is CASSLVTAVGGYTF. The CDR3 coding sequence is TGTGCCAGCAGCTTAGTGACAGCCGTTGGTGGCTACACCTTC.

The CDR3 DNA follows: TGCGCCAGCAGCCAAGACAGACCCTCTGGAAACACCATATATTTT. The encoded protein is CASSQDRPSGNTIYF. V is TRBV5-1 and J is TRBJ1-3, with a possible D match to TRBD1 (5 bases). The CDR3 runs 15 residues. CDR1 and CDR2 from the germline V gene are SGHRS and YFSETQ. V was shortened by 4 bases and J by 0 bases, with 11 bases between the two germline ends.

The chain uses TRBV9 and TRBJ2-7, with D possibly being TRBD2 (7 bases). V was trimmed by 5 bases and J by 3 bases, leaving 18 bases between them. CDR3 size: 15 residues. Germline CDR1 is SGDLS and CDR2 is YYNGEE. The CDR3 DNA reads as TGTGCCAGCAGTGCTTCATTAGGGGGGGGCTACGAGCAGTACTTC. It encodes CASSASLGGGYEQYF.

This rearrangement joins TRBV6-1 to TRBJ1-2, with unresolved D. The CDR3 loop spans 14 amino acids. V was cut by 2 bases and J by 4 bases, with 11 bases left in between. The germline gives CDR1 MNHNS, CDR2 SASEGT. The CDR3 spells CASSEFGRSYGYTF. For the CDR3, the DNA is TGTGCCAGCAGTGAATTTGGCAGATCCTATGGCTACACCTTC.

The chain is built from TRBV5-1 and TRBJ1-1; 11 bases agree with TRBD1. The CDR3 runs to 14 residues. CDR1 is SGHRS and CDR2 is YFSETQ in the germline V gene. V lost 5 bases to trimming and J lost 0 bases; unmatched junction nucleotides: 0. The CDR3 DNA reads TGCGCCAGCAGGGACAGGGGGCTGAACACTGAAGCTTTCTTT. Protein product: CASRDRGLNTEAFF. Based on the CDR3 plus reference TRBV5-1 and TRBJ1-1, the full variable domain is KAGVTQTPRYLIKTRGQQVTLSCSPISGHRSVSWYQQTPGQGLQFLFEYFSETQRNKGNFPGRFSGRQFSNSRSEMNVSTLELGDSALYLCASRDRGLNTEAFFGQGTRLTVV.